Listed here are 31 T cell receptor beta chains from one sample, sequenced in a study of blood T cell repertoires in COVID-19. Profiling relied on immunoSEQ multiplex PCR, and the TCRdb table lists in-frame clones only, not all of them. Of a few hundred thousand clones listed, approximately 92% are singletons. The specimen was peripheral blood. The receptors were gathered from a woman aged 40 to 50 who had recovered from COVID-19.

A few counts support this clone. This chain connects TRBV28 to TRBJ2-1; tentatively, D is TRBD1 (8 bases). Per the germline V gene, CDR1 is MDHEN and CDR2 is SYDVKM. The CDR3 consists of 13 residues. Trimming shortened V by 6 bases and J by 7 bases, and 13 bases separated the two germline ends. The CDR3 nucleotides are TGTGCCAGCAGACAGGGGGGGGTGAATGAGCAGTTCTTC. Translation: CASRQGGVNEQFF.

This clone was seen only once. The chain uses TRBV4-1 and TRBJ2-5, with 11 bases identical to TRBD1. This CDR3 comprises 15 residues. Germline V lookup: CDR1 MGHRA, CDR2 YSYEKL. J gave up 4 bases and V 3 bases, and 4 bases lay outside the gene matches. The CDR3 loop reads CASSHPGTGGETQYF. The CDR3 DNA reads as TGCGCCAGCAGCCATCCCGGGACAGGGGGAGAGACCCAGTACTTC.

This sequence joins TRBV19 and TRBJ2-7, with TRBD1 matching over 12 bases. The J segment lost 3 bases and the V segment lost 4 bases, leaving 10 bases of the junction unmatched. Germline V gene data show CDR1 as LNHDA and CDR2 as SQIVND (reference sequence). The CDR3 sequence is 17 residues long. CDR3 DNA: TGTGCCAGTAGTACTAGGTTCTGGGACAGGGGGCTCTACGAGCAGTACTTC. Protein: CASSTRFWDRGLYEQYF.

The gene calls are TRBV6-5 and TRBJ1-1; possible D gene TRBD1, 6 bases. Per germline, CDR1 MNHEY and CDR2 SVGAGI. V shed 6 bases and J shed 6 bases, with 20 bases lying between them. The CDR3 consists of 15 residues. The CDR3 spells CASSPTGLRGSEAFF. The CDR3 DNA follows: TGTGCCAGCAGCCCAACAGGGTTAAGGGGGTCTGAAGCTTTCTTT.

J is TRBJ2-7 and V is TRBV3-1 (or the pseudogene TRBV3-2); D perhaps matches TRBD2 (5 bases). V was pared by 2 bases and J by 3 bases, with 17 bases between. Germline CDR1 LGHDT, CDR2 YNNKEL (reference sequence). This CDR3 comprises 16 residues. CDR3 coding DNA: TGTGCCAGCAGCCAAAGGCCGGGGATTAGGGTCTACGAGCAGTACGTC. Its protein is CASSQRPGIRVYEQYV.

The chain joins TRBV6-1 to TRBJ2-1; TRBD2 might be the D (5 bases). The CDR3 spans 16 residues. Between the trimmed V and J ends, which lost 1 base and 9 bases, there was a span of 19 bases. In germline, CDR1 is MNHNS, CDR2 SASEGT. The CDR3 coding sequence is TGTGCCAGCAGTGAAGTAGACATGCTAAGGCGGGCTGAGCAGTTCTTC. It translates to CASSEVDMLRRAEQFF.

This clone came up once. The rearrangement links TRBV9 to TRBJ2-7, with 9 bases aligning to TRBD1. Unmatched junction bases numbered 15, after V lost 4 bases and J lost 7 bases. The CDR3 has 16 amino acids. The germline gives CDR1 SGDLS, CDR2 YYNGEE. The CDR3 nucleotides are TGTGCCAGCAGCCCACCCTTTGGGGACAGGGCAAGTGAGCAGTACTTC. Its translation: CASSPPFGDRASEQYF.

This chain connects TRBV3-1 (or the pseudogene TRBV3-2) to TRBJ2-1, with 7 positions matching TRBD2. The CDR3 totals 14 residues. V was clipped by 4 bases and J by 7 bases; unmatched bases: 7. Germline V CDR1 and CDR2: LGHDT, YNNKEL (reference sequence). The CDR3 DNA follows: TGTGCCAGCAGCCCGATCTCGCGGGGGAATGAGCAGTTCTTC. Translated, it gives CASSPISRGNEQFF.

In its sample, this clone was seen once. The chain employs TRBV11-2 and TRBJ1-2; D uncertain. CDR1 is SGHAT, CDR2 FQNNGV, per germline. V lost 5 bases to trimming and J lost 1 base, with 8 bases between them. CDR3 length: 13 amino acids. CDR3 amino acids: CASSRRDNYGYTF. DNA of the CDR3: TGTGCCAGCAGCCGACGGGATAACTATGGCTACACCTTC.

This chain uses TRBV4-3 with TRBJ2-5; possibly TRBD1 for D (5 bases). V was pared by 0 bases and J by 2 bases, with 13 bases between. The CDR3 is 16 amino acids. The germline CDR1 and CDR2 sequences are LGHNA and YSLEER. CDR3 protein: CASSQDLSGAQETQYF. CDR3 DNA: TGCGCCAGCAGCCAAGATCTTAGTGGGGCTCAAGAGACCCAGTACTTC.

This rearrangement joins TRBV7-9 to TRBJ1-3; D possibly corresponds to TRBD1 (6 bases). The CDR3 contains 15 residues. Looked up from germline, CDR1 is SEHNR and CDR2 is FQNEAQ (reference sequence). V was shortened by 5 bases and J by 0 bases, with 11 bases between the two germline ends. CDR3 sequence reads: CASSATGRSGNTIYF. CDR3 DNA sequence: TGTGCCAGCAGCGCGACAGGTCGCTCTGGAAACACCATATATTTT.

This chain joins TRBV11-2 and TRBJ2-3; the match to TRBD2 covers 7 bases. Per germline, CDR1 SGHAT and CDR2 FQNNGV. J lost 4 bases, V lost 5 bases, and 9 bases had no gene match. The CDR3 is 15 amino acids. For the CDR3, the DNA is TGTGCCAGCAGCCAGAGGGGCGGGAGAGCAGATACGCAGTATTTT. It is translated as CASSQRGGRADTQYF.

The table lists this clone with a count of one. CDR3 nucleotides: TGTGCCAGCAGTTTCGGACAGTTATCTGGGGCCAACGTCCTGACTTTC. It specifies CASSFGQLSGANVLTF. This chain joins TRBV27 and TRBJ2-6; the D gene is possibly TRBD1 (6 bases). Germline assignment: CDR1 MNHEY and CDR2 SMNVEV (reference sequence). V lost 3 bases and J lost 1, with 10 bases in between. The CDR3 totals 16 residues.

This chain uses TRBV12-3 or TRBV12-4 with TRBJ2-1; D perhaps matches TRBD2 (5 bases). V dropped 6 bases and J dropped 15 bases, with 15 bases sitting between them. The length of the CDR3 is 11 residues. Here the CDR3 reads CASSGLLQRFF. CDR3 DNA: TGTGCCAGCAGCGGACTCCTACAGCGGTTCTTC.

The table lists this clone with a count of one. The chain links TRBV7-2 to TRBJ2-5; 10 positions match TRBD2. The CDR3 sequence is 14 residues long. After removal of 7 bases from V and 5 bases from J, the junction contained 7 bases not matched to a gene. CDR1 is SGHTA and CDR2 is FQGNSA in the germline V gene. CDR3 nucleotides: TGTGCCAGCACACCGGGACTAGCGTCTGAGACCCAGTACTTC. This codes for CASTPGLASETQYF.

The chain carries TRBV6-6 and TRBJ2-5, with 8 bases identical to TRBD2. The CDR3 totals 14 residues. V trimming: 6 bases; J trimming: 3 bases; junction bases outside the gene matches: 6. The germline CDR1 and CDR2 sequences are MNHNY and SVGAGI (reference sequence). The CDR3 reads CASSPGGLEETQYF. The CDR3 DNA follows: TGTGCCAGCAGCCCGGGAGGGTTGGAAGAGACCCAGTACTTC.

This rearrangement joins TRBV3-1 (or the pseudogene TRBV3-2) to TRBJ2-3; 10 positions agree with TRBD2. With V trimmed by 4 bases and J by 4 bases, 8 bases remained unmatched. Germline-derived CDR1 and CDR2 are LGHDT and YNNKEL (reference sequence). The CDR3 loop spans 16 amino acids. DNA for the CDR3: TGTGCCAGCAGCCGAAGCGGGGGGGCTGTCGCAGATACGCAGTATTTT. The encoded protein is CASSRSGGAVADTQYF.

The chain joins TRBV10-2 to TRBJ1-2; no reliable D call. With 10 bases removed from V and 8 bases from J, the gap between germline ends came to 20 bases. This CDR3 has 13 amino acids. Germline V gene lookup returns CDR1 WSHSY and CDR2 SAAADI. CDR3: CATCERSGEGYTF. Written as DNA, the CDR3 is TGCGCCACGTGCGAACGGTCCGGGGAGGGCTACACCTTC.

The chain couples TRBV10-3 to TRBJ1-2, with 7 bases identical to TRBD1. Germline lookup yields CDR1 ENHRY and CDR2 SYGVKD. The V and J ends lost 4 bases and 6 bases, in that order; junction bases with no gene match: 11. The CDR3 is 15 residues long. The CDR3 DNA reads TGTGCCATCAGTGGGTCCCCCAGGGGGAAGGATGGCTACACCTTC. Its protein product is CAISGSPRGKDGYTF.

The rearrangement joins TRBV19 to TRBJ2-1; D gene unclear. Trimming took 3 bases from V and 8 from J, leaving 11 bases between them. CDR1 and CDR2 (germline): LNHDA, SQIVND (reference sequence). CDR3 size: 13 residues. Here the CDR3 reads CASSIYGPHEQFF. In nucleotides, the CDR3 is TGTGCCAGTAGTATTTACGGTCCCCATGAGCAGTTCTTC.

This chain uses TRBV6-5 with TRBJ2-2; D gene unclear. The V end was cut by 6 bases, the J end by 1 base, with 6 bases between. The CDR3 runs 13 residues. CDR1 is MNHEY and CDR2 is SVGAGI in the germline V gene. The CDR3 coding sequence is TGTGCCAGCAGACCGGGGAACACCGGGGAGCTGTTTTTT. Its protein product is CASRPGNTGELFF.

The rearrangement links TRBV5-1 to TRBJ2-5, with 10 bases aligning to TRBD2. Germline CDR1 reads SGHRS; CDR2 reads YFSETQ. V was pared by 3 bases and J by 3 bases, with 5 bases of the junction left unmatched. This CDR3 is built from 15 residues. The CDR3 loop reads CASSSTGTSEETQYF. CDR3 sequence (DNA): TGCGCCAGCAGCTCAACCGGGACTAGCGAAGAGACCCAGTACTTC.

This chain uses TRBV19 with TRBJ1-4; 9 nucleotides agree with TRBD1. The V gene's germline CDR1 is LNHDA and CDR2 SQIVND (reference sequence). V gave up 3 bases and J gave up 3 bases; unmatched junction bases: 2. The CDR3 is 15 residues long. As DNA, the CDR3 is TGTGCCAGTAGTATCGACAGGGGGTCTAATGAAAAACTGTTTTTT. Translated: CASSIDRGSNEKLFF. Looking up the rest from reference TRBV19 and TRBJ1-4 gives the full variable domain: DGGITQSPKYLFRKEGQNVTLSCEQNLNHDAMYWYRQDPGQGLRLIYYSQIVNDFQKGDIAEGYSVSREKKESFPLTVTSAQKNPTAFYLCASSIDRGSNEKLFFGSGTQLSVL.

This chain uses TRBV14 with TRBJ1-6; TRBD1 might be the D (6 bases). Germline loops: CDR1 SGHDN, CDR2 FVKESK. V lost 3 bases and J 3 bases, leaving 6 bases between the germline ends. CDR3 length equals 14 residues. CDR3: CASSHRGYNSPLHF. For the CDR3, the DNA is TGTGCCAGCAGCCACAGGGGCTATAATTCACCCCTCCACTTT.

The chain employs TRBV3-1 (or the pseudogene TRBV3-2) and TRBJ2-5; perhaps TRBD2 as D (5 bases). The CDR3 has 15 residues. V gave up 1 base and J gave up 4 bases, with 13 bases separating them. CDR1 LGHDT and CDR2 YNNKEL come from the germline V gene (reference sequence). DNA for the CDR3: TGTGCCAGCAGCCAAGGGTCCGGGGATGGAGAGACCCAGTACTTC. Protein sequence: CASSQGSGDGETQYF.

This clone was counted once. V usage is TRBV3-1 (or the pseudogene TRBV3-2) and J usage is TRBJ1-3; D remains unclear. The CDR3 extends over 18 amino acids. The germline gives CDR1 LGHDT, CDR2 YNNKEL (reference sequence). Between the trimmed V and J ends, which lost 4 bases and 1 base, there was a span of 20 bases. The chain's CDR3 is CASSRIVPGTRSGNTIYF. The CDR3 nucleotides read TGTGCCAGCAGCCGGATAGTCCCAGGCACGAGATCTGGAAACACCATATATTTT.

This clone was seen once. The J gene is TRBJ1-5, the V gene TRBV11-3; a possible D gene is TRBD1 (5 bases). CDR3 length equals 15 residues. Per germline, CDR1 SGHNT and CDR2 YENEEA. V was shortened by 0 bases and J by 2 bases, with 8 bases between the two germline ends. The CDR3 nucleotides read TGTGCCAGCAGCTTAGACGGGGGAGGCAATCAGCCCCAGCATTTT. It translates to CASSLDGGGNQPQHF.

This clone occurred once. V usage is TRBV2 and J usage is TRBJ2-5; D gene ambiguous. The germline gives CDR1 SNHLY, CDR2 FYNNEI. The ends were cut back, 5 bases at V and 0 bases at J, with 10 bases in the middle. The CDR3 covers 14 residues. CDR3 loop: CASSFDKNQETQYF. CDR3 nucleotides: TGTGCCAGCAGTTTTGACAAAAACCAAGAGACCCAGTACTTC.

J is TRBJ1-1 and V is TRBV27; tentative D call: TRBD1 (5 bases). This CDR3 comprises 14 residues. Deletions cut 2 bases from V and 5 bases from J, with 12 bases between. The germline gives CDR1 MNHEY, CDR2 SMNVEV (reference sequence). CDR3 region: CASSLQGMGTEAFF. The CDR3 nucleotides read TGTGCCAGCAGTTTACAGGGAATGGGTACTGAAGCTTTCTTT.

The chain joins TRBV5-1 to TRBJ2-3, with TRBD2 as a possible D gene (6 bases). Deletions cut 6 bases from V and 0 bases from J, with 11 bases between. The CDR3 has 14 residues. The germline V gene has CDR1 SGHRS and CDR2 YFSETQ. This chain's CDR3 is CASKAGPSTDTQYF. The CDR3 DNA follows: TGCGCCAGCAAGGCGGGGCCTAGCACAGATACGCAGTATTTT.

This clone was seen once. The genes are TRBV6-6 and TRBJ2-7; 9 bases align to TRBD1. The CDR3 covers 13 residues. Germline V gene data show CDR1 as MNHNY and CDR2 as SVGAGI (reference sequence). The V gene end was trimmed by 6 bases and the J gene end by 1 base; junction bases not matched to a gene: 1. CDR3 nucleotide sequence: TGTGCCAGCAGAGGACAGGGGTCCTACGAGCAGTACGTC. Its protein product is CASRGQGSYEQYV.